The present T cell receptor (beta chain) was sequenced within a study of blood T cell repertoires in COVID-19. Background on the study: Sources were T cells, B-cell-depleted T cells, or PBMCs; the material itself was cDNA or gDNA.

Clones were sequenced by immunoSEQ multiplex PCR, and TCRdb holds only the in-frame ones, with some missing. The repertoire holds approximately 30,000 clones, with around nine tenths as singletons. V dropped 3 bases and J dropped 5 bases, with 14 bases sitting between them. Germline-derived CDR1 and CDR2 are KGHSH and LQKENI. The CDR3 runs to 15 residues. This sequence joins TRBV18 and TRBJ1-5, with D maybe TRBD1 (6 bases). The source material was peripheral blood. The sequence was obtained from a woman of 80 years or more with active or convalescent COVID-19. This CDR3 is CASSPTSNRDQPQHF. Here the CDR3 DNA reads TGTGCCAGCTCACCTACTTCTAACAGGGATCAGCCCCAGCATTTT.